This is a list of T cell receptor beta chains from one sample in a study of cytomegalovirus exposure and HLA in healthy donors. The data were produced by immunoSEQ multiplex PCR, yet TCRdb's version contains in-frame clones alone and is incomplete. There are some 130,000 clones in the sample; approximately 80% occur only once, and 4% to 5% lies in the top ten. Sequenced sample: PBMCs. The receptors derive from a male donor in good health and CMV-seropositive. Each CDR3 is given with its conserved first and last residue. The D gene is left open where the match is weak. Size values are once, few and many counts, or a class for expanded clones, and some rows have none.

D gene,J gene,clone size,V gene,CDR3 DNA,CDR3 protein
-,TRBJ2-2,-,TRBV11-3,TGTGCCAGCAGCTTTCAGGGTCGCACCGGGGAGCTGTTTTTT,CASSFQGRTGELFF
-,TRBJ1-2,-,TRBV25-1,TGTGCCAGCAGTGAATTCGGGAGAAACTATGGCTACACCTTC,CASSEFGRNYGYTF
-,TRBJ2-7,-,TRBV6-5,TGTGCCAGCAGTTACCTACAGTCCACCTACGAGCAGTACTTC,CASSYLQSTYEQYF
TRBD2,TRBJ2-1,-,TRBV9,TGTGCCAGCAGCGTAGAGGTAGCGGGAGGTGGTGAGCAGTTCTTC,CASSVEVAGGGEQFF
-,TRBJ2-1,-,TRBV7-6,TGTGCCAGCAGCAACCGGGACTCCGTGGGGAATGAGCAGTTCTTC,CASSNRDSVGNEQFF
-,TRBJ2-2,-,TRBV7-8,TGTGCCAGTAGCTTATTCGGGGGTACGAACACCGGGGAGCTGTTTTTT,CASSLFGGTNTGELFF
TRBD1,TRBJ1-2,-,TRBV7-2,TGTGCCAGCAGCTTAGAGGCGGGACAGGGGGGTGGCTACACCTTC,CASSLEAGQGGGYTF
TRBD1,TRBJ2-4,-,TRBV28,TGTGCCAGCAGTTTCAGGGGGCAAGCCAAAAACATTCAGTACTTC,CASSFRGQAKNIQYF
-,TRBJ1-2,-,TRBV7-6,TGTGCCAGCAGCTTATCGGCAGGGAACGGCTACACCTTC,CASSLSAGNGYTF
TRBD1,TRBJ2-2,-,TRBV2,TGTGCCAGCAGTGAAGGACCGGGACAGCTAAACACCGGGGAGCTGTTTTTT,CASSEGPGQLNTGELFF
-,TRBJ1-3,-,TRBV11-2,TGTGCCAGTTCCTCAGGGTATAGTAACGGAAACACCATATATTTT,CASSSGYSNGNTIYF
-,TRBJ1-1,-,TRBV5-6,TGTGCCAGCAGCTTAGCCGGAGGAAAATACAAAGCTTTCTTT,CASSLAGGKYKAFF
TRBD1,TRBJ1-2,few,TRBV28,TGTGCCAGCAGTTTACTGGACAGGGCGAGGGATCGCGGCTACACCTTC,CASSLLDRARDRGYTF
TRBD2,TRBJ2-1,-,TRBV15,TGTGCCACCAGCAGAGATTTTAGCGGGAGGGGGAATGAGCAGTTCTTC,CATSRDFSGRGNEQFF
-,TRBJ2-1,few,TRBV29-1,TGCAACACGATATACGGGGTACTATACAATGAGCAGTTCTTC,CNTIYGVLYNEQFF
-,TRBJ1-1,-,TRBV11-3,TGTGCCAGCAGCTTAGGCCGGGGGACTGAAGCTTTCTTT,CASSLGRGTEAFF
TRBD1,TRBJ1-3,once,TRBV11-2,TGTGCCAGCAGCCCAAAAGGACAGGCGGGAAACACCATATATTTT,CASSPKGQAGNTIYF
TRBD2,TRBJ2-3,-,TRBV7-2,TGTGCCAGCAGCTTAGGGCGGGGGGGCCGCACAGATACGCAGTATTTT,CASSLGRGGRTDTQYF
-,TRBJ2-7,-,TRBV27,TGTGCCAGCAGTTTTTTCCTAGGATACCCCTACGAGCAGTACTTC,CASSFFLGYPYEQYF
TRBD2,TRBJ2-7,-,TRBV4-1,TGCGCCAGCAGCCCGGGACTAGCGGCCTACGAGCAGTACTTC,CASSPGLAAYEQYF
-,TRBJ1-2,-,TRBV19,TGTGCCAGTAGCCGGGGGGATAACTATGGCTACACCTTC,CASSRGDNYGYTF
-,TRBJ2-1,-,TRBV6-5,TGTGCCAGCAGTCCCTTGGACAGTTACAATGAGCAGTTCTTC,CASSPLDSYNEQFF
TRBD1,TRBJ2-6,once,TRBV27,TGTGCCAGCAGTTTATCGGACAGGGGTATACCTGGGGCCAACGTCCTGACTTTC,CASSLSDRGIPGANVLTF
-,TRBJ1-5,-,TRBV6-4,TGTGCCAGCAGTCAAGAGGGCCCCAATCAGCCCCAGCATTTT,CASSQEGPNQPQHF
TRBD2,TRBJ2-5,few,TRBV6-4,TGTGCCAGCAGTGAACTAGCGGGGGACAGGGAGACCCAGTACTTC,CASSELAGDRETQYF
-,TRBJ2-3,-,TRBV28,TGTGCCAGCAATTCGAGGGATACGCAGTATTTT,CASNSRDTQYF
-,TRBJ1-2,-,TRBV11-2,TGTGCCAGCAGCTTAGATAATTGGCGGGAGTATGGCTACACCTTC,CASSLDNWREYGYTF
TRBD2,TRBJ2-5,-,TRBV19,TGTGCCAGTAGTAGCCTCGCGGGGGGGCAGGAGACCCAGTACTTC,CASSSLAGGQETQYF
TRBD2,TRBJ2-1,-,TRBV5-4,TGTGCCAGCAGCTTGGAAGCTAGCGGTTACAATGAGCAGTTCTTC,CASSLEASGYNEQFF
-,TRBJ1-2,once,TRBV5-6,TGTGCCAGCAGCCTAGATCGGGGCTACACCTTC,CASSLDRGYTF
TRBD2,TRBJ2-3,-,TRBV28,TGTGCCAGCAGTTTGGGACTAGCGGGTAGCACAGATACGCAGTATTTT,CASSLGLAGSTDTQYF
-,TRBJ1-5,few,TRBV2,TGTGCCAGCAGTGCGACAGGATCCCAGCATTTT,CASSATGSQHF